This T cell receptor (beta chain) comes out of a study of graft-versus-host responses after intestinal transplantation. Study background: Each of the recipients got a multivisceral, liver-intestinal, or isolated intestinal transplant. Anti-thymocyte globulin served as induction for all recipients, who then took tacrolimus and steroids for about 3 years.

Sequencing was performed with immunoSEQ multiplex PCR; in TCRdb, only in-frame clones are kept and a portion is missing. This sample has about 19,000 clones, with roughly 87% found just once. This clone was seen just once. Germline-derived CDR1 and CDR2 are SQVTM and ANQGSEA. The V gene lost 4 bases and the J gene lost 2 bases, with 14 bases spanning the gap. This CDR3 comprises 14 residues. Sequencing was performed on PBMCs, taken 14 days after transplant. The rearrangement links TRBV29-1 to TRBJ1-2; D uncertain. The TCR comes from a human patient who received an intestinal transplant, so some T cells may come from the graft donor. The CDR3 sequence is CSVAGVGLNYGYTF. The CDR3 coding sequence is TGCAGCGTTGCCGGGGTTGGGTTGAACTATGGCTACACCTTC.